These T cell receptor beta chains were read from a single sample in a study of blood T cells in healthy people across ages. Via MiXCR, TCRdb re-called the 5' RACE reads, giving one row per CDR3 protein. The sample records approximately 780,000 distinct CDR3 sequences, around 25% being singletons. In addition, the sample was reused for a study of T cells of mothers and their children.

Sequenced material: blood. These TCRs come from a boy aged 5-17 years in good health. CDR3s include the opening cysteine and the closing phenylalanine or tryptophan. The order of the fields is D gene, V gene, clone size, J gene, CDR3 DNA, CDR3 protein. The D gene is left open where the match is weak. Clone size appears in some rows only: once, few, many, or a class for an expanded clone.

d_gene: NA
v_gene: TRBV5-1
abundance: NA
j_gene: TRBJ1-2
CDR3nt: TGCGCCAGCAGACTTGGCGGCCTCTATGGCTACACCTTC
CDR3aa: CASRLGGLYGYTF

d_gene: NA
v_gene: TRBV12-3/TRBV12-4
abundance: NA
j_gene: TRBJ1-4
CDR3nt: TGTGCCAGCTCTTCCTTCAGACCTGCAACTAATGAAAAACTGTTTTTT
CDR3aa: CASSSFRPATNEKLFF

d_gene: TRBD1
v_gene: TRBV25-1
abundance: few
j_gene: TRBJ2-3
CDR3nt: TGTGCCAGCAGTGCGGACAGGGGGCATGCAGATACGCAGTATTTT
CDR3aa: CASSADRGHADTQYF

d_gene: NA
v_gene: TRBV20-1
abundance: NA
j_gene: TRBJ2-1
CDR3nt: TGCAGTGCTAGAGTCCTCGGTGAGCAGTTCTTC
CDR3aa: CSARVLGEQFF

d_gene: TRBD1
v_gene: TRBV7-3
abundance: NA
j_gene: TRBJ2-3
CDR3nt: TGTGCCAGCAGCTTAGGGACAGGACCTAGCACAGATACGCAGTATTTT
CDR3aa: CASSLGTGPSTDTQYF

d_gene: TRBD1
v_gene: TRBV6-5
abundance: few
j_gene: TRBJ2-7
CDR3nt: TGTGCCAGCAGTAGCGGGACAGGGCGGATCTACGAGCAGTACTTC
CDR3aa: CASSSGTGRIYEQYF

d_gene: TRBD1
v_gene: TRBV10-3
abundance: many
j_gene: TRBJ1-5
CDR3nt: TGTGCCATCAGCGGGGACAGGGGGCAGCCCCAGCATTTT
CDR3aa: CAISGDRGQPQHF

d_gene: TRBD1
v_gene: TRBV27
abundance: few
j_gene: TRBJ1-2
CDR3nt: TGTGCCAGCAGTTTAGGGAGGGGACAGGGGAGGAATGGCTACACCTTC
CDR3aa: CASSLGRGQGRNGYTF

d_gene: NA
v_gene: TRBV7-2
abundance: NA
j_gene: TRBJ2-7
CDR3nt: TGTGCCAGCAGCTTAGAGGGTGCCTACGAGCAGTACTTC
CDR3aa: CASSLEGAYEQYF

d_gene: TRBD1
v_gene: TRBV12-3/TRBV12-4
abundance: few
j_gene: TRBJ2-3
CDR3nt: TGTGCCAGCAGTTTCACTGGACAGGGGATAGGAGATACGCAGTATTTT
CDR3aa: CASSFTGQGIGDTQYF

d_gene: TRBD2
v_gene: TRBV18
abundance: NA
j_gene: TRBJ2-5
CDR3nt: TGTGCCAGCTCACCACCGGGGTTGCGGGGGAGCCAAGAGACCCAGTACTTC
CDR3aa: CASSPPGLRGSQETQYF

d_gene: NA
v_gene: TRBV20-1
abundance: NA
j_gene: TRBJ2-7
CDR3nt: TGCAGTGCTAGAGATAGGTGGCGGCTCGAGCAGTACTTC
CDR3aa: CSARDRWRLEQYF

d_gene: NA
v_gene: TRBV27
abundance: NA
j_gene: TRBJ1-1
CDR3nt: TGTGCCAGCACCGCCCTAGGGGGGAAGCGGACTGAAGCTTTCTTT
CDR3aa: CASTALGGKRTEAFF

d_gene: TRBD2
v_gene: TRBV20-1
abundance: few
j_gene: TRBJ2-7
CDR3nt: TGCAGTGCGCCGACTAGCGGGGGGGCGGGATCCTACGAGCAGTACTTC
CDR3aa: CSAPTSGGAGSYEQYF

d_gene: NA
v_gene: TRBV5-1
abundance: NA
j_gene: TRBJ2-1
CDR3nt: TGCGCCAGCAGCTTGGTCGATCATTTTGAGCAGTTCTTC
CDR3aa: CASSLVDHFEQFF

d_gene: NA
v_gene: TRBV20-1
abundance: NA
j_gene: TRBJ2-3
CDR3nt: TGCAGTGCTTCCGGGACCCCTAGCACAGATACGCAGTATTTT
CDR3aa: CSASGTPSTDTQYF

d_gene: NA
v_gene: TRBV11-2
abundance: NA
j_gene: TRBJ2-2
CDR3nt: TGTGCCAGCAGCTTGAGGGGGGCGGTCACCGGGGAGCTGTTTTTT
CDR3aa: CASSLRGAVTGELFF

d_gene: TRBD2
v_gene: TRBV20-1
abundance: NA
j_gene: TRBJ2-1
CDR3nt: TGCAGTGCTAGATCTAGCGGGAGCTCCTACAATGAGCAGTTCTTC
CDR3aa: CSARSSGSSYNEQFF

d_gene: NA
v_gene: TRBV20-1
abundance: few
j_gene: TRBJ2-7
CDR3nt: TGCAGTGCCTCGGGAAAGAGCTACGAGCAGTACTTC
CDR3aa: CSASGKSYEQYF

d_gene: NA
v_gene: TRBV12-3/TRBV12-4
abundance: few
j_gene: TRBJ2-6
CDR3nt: TGTGCCAGCAGTAGACGGGGTTCAAAGCCTGGGGCCAACGTCCTGACTTTC
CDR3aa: CASSRRGSKPGANVLTF

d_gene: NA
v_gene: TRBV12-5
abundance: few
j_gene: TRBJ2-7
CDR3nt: TGTGCTAGTGGTACTCCCGGGGTGGATACCTGCGAGCAGTACTTC
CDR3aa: CASGTPGVDTCEQYF

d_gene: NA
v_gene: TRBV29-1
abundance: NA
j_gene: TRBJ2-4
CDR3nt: TGCAGCGTTGAAGCACAGAGAAACATTCAGTACTTC
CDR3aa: CSVEAQRNIQYF

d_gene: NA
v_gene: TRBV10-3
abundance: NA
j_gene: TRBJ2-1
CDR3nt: TGTGCCATCAGTGGGGCTAGCTATGAGCAGTTCTTC
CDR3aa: CAISGASYEQFF

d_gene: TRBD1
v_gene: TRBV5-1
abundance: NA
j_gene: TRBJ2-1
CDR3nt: TGCGCCAGCAGCCCTTGGACAGGGACGAATGAGCAGTTCTTC
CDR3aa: CASSPWTGTNEQFF

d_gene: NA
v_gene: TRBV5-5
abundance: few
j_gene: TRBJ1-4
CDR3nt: TGTGCCAGCAGCTTAAGCCCCTGGCAGGGGAAGACTGAAAAACTGTTTTTT
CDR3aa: CASSLSPWQGKTEKLFF

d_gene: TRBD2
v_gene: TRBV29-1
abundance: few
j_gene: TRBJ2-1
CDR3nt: TGCAGCGGAGACAGCGGGGGGGTCAATGAGCAGTTCTTC
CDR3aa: CSGDSGGVNEQFF

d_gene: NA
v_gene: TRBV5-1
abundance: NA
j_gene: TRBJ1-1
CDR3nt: TGCGCCAGCAGCCCGAGCGGGGCCACTGAAGCTTTCTTT
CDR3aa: CASSPSGATEAFF

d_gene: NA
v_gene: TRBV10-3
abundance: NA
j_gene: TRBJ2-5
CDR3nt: TGTGCCATCAGTGAGACGGCAGAGACCCAGTACTTC
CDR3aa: CAISETAETQYF